Sequencing of this T cell receptor (beta chain) was carried out in a study of blood T cell repertoires in COVID-19. Looking at the study overall: Acute and convalescent COVID-19 specimens originated in the United States, Italy and Spain. Sample material is recorded as cDNA or gDNA derived from T cells, B-cell-depleted T cells, or PBMCs.

The CDR3 spans 16 residues. Germline V lookup: CDR1 LGHNA, CDR2 YSLEER. Deletions cut 0 bases from V and 3 bases from J, with 13 bases between. In the source study's methods: Reference gene primer amplification gave estimated nucleated cell counts. Libraries were prepared by immunoSEQ multiplex PCR; TCRdb keeps only in-frame clonotypes and omits some of them. That table supplies the V and J calls and clone size; D and trimming were determined from the DNA. This table holds around 100,000 clones, around four fifths found once. The material sequenced was peripheral blood. The V and J genes are TRBV4-3 and TRBJ2-3; D might be TRBD2 (7 bases). The TCR sequence derives from a woman in her sixties or seventies with acute or convalescent COVID-19. The CDR3 DNA is TGCGCCAGCAGCCAAGAATGGGGGCGGGAGACAGATACGCAGTATTTT. Its protein is CASSQEWGRETDTQYF.